This T cell receptor beta chain was identified in a study of shared clonotypes between healthy human individuals. V lost 5 bases to trimming and J lost 1 base, with 5 bases between them. The CDR3 totals 12 residues. Germline CDR1 reads MNHEY; CDR2 reads SVGAGI. The donors, all of them Caucasian adults, lived in Nashville, Tennessee. This clone was picked up one time. Clones were read by immunoSEQ multiplex PCR, and TCRdb kept only the in-frame ones, dropping some. Of about 1 million clones listed, about three quarters are singletons. This sequence joins TRBV6-5 and TRBJ1-1; D is unresolved. Sequencing was performed on memory CD4+ T cells sorted from blood. As for subset: CD45RA-negative fraction. The clonotype comes from a man between 18 and 29 years old in good health. The CDR3: CASSAGNTEAFF. Written as DNA, the CDR3 is TGTGCCAGCAGTGCAGGGAACACTGAAGCTTTCTTT.